These T cell receptor beta chains were read from a single sample in a study of PD-1 blockade in classical Hodgkin lymphoma. Generated by immunoSEQ multiplex PCR, the TCRdb table keeps only in-frame clones and is missing some. This table holds over 25,000 clones, about two thirds found once. The sequences come from peripheral blood mononuclear cells (PBMCs), collected before the second cycle of nivolumab. These receptors all stem from a human donor with classical Hodgkin lymphoma. Each CDR3 is given without its conserved first and last residue. D genes are given only for firm matches.

TRBV5-8,TRBJ1-1,NA,ASSLVKVAGVSTEAF
TRBV6-1,TRBJ1-1,NA,ASSPWQDEAF
TRBV5-6,TRBJ1-4,TRBD1,ASSQGTGPEKLF
TRBV15,TRBJ1-4,NA,ATSRDLKAGYGGEKLF
TRBV6-6,TRBJ1-2,NA,ASGLYNYGYT
TRBV7-9,TRBJ2-1,TRBD2,ASSLALAGTYNEQF
TRBV18,TRBJ1-2,NA,ASSRQFLH
TRBV2,TRBJ1-2,NA,ASKAGADGYT
TRBV27,TRBJ1-6,NA,ASTISWADGSPLH
TRBV5-4,TRBJ1-2,NA,ASSLAGLNVGYT
TRBV5-4,TRBJ1-2,NA,ASSPGGNYGYT
TRBV7-6,TRBJ2-1,NA,ASSLTRDNEQF
TRBV25-1,TRBJ2-5,NA,ASSDSPKETQY
TRBV28,TRBJ1-4,NA,ASSLPQGVEATNEKLF
TRBV7-8,TRBJ2-3,NA,ASTLAGTDTQY
TRBV5-4,TRBJ1-2,NA,ASSLGVSGYT
TRBV2,TRBJ1-5,NA,ASSKILNSNQPQH
TRBV7-9,TRBJ2-5,NA,ASSPLGGGGQETQY
TRBV7-9,TRBJ2-5,NA,ASSLTGEETQY
TRBV6-1,TRBJ1-1,NA,ASTDAGMAAEAF
TRBV6-1,TRBJ2-1,TRBD1,ASSITGGFEQF
TRBV19,TRBJ2-2,NA,ASSIGWGAYTGELF
TRBV21-1,TRBJ1-5,NA,ASSKEGTGTYSNQPQH
TRBV4-3,TRBJ2-3,TRBD2,ASSPSSGLFSDTQY
TRBV29-1,TRBJ1-1,NA,SVAIPGQNTEAF
TRBV6-1,TRBJ2-2,TRBD1,ASSADRETGELF
TRBV27,TRBJ1-1,NA,ASSLYAGTNTEAF
TRBV5-1,TRBJ2-7,NA,ASSFVGGEQY
TRBV4-1,TRBJ2-5,NA,ASSQGQSQETQY
TRBV5-1,TRBJ1-2,NA,ASSGEVATAGYT
TRBV7-9,TRBJ1-4,NA,ASSLSRFSTTNEKLF
TRBV29-1,TRBJ2-4,TRBD1,SVEGQAQNIQY
TRBV6-5,TRBJ1-2,NA,ASSYSGALNYGYT
TRBV15,TRBJ2-6,NA,ATSRDGYGGAGANVLT
TRBV5-1,TRBJ2-3,TRBD1,ASKQGMADTQY
TRBV5-1,TRBJ1-4,NA,ASSSTGGEKLF
TRBV7-6,TRBJ2-2,NA,ASSPQTENTGELF
TRBV5-6,TRBJ1-1,NA,ASHPTHDTEAF
TRBV5-5,TRBJ1-5,NA,ASSSYREGQPQH
TRBV4-1,TRBJ1-5,NA,ASSQGPITQPQH
TRBV10-3,TRBJ1-1,TRBD1,AISGREGANTEAF
TRBV2,TRBJ1-5,NA,ASSEEGRQPQH
TRBV10-2,TRBJ1-6,NA,ASSDLNSPLH
TRBV18,TRBJ1-3,TRBD1,ASSHQTGEGSNTIY
TRBV7-3,TRBJ2-2,TRBD1,ASSLSQGDTGELF
TRBV28,TRBJ2-7,NA,ASSRPSAKVRQY
TRBV2,TRBJ1-5,TRBD1,ASRDSGESNQPQH
TRBV7-2,TRBJ1-2,NA,ASVPGQVGYT
TRBV7-9,TRBJ2-1,NA,ASSLANRGLEQF
TRBV7-6,TRBJ2-1,NA,ASSRGAEQF
TRBV9,TRBJ2-7,NA,ASSLSKSEQIDEQY